The next 20 T cell receptor beta chains were all read from a single sample in a study. MiXCR, applied by TCRdb to the RT-PCR reads, yields one record per CDR3 protein. The sample yields 650,000 to 800,000 distinct CDR3 sequences, 13% to 15% seen once. Material: memory CD4+ T cells from blood. These receptor sequences come from a female donor in good health, serving as a healthy control.

Many counts were recorded for this clonotype. The genes are TRBV7-9 and TRBJ2-1; TRBD1 aligns across 7 bases. Germline V gene data show CDR1 as SEHNR and CDR2 as FQNEAQ (reference sequence). The V gene end was trimmed by 9 bases and the J gene end by 0 bases; junction bases not matched to a gene: 8. The CDR3 totals 15 residues. The CDR3 here is CASSQGINSYNEQFF. The CDR3 DNA reads as TGTGCCAGTTCACAGGGGATCAACTCCTACAATGAGCAGTTCTTC.

V and J are TRBV5-5 and TRBJ2-7, with D unresolved. The germline V gene has CDR1 SGHKS and CDR2 YYEKEE (reference sequence). CDR3 length equals 18 residues. The V end was cut by 4 bases, the J end by 1 base, with 24 bases between. The CDR3 region is CASSPSAGWVARSYEQYF. CDR3 DNA: TGTGCCAGCAGCCCCTCGGCAGGATGGGTGGCTAGGTCCTACGAGCAGTACTTC.

The gene calls are TRBV6-2 or TRBV6-3 and TRBJ2-1, with TRBD2 matching 11 bases. V shed 6 bases and J 3 bases; nucleotides not matched to a gene: 4. The length of the CDR3 is 15 residues. CDR1 and CDR2 from the germline V gene are MNHEY and SVGEGT. As DNA, the CDR3 is TGTGCCAGCAGCTGGGGACTAGCGGTCTACAATGAGCAGTTCTTC. It translates to CASSWGLAVYNEQFF.

This clonotype was counted at least ten times. The CDR3 region is CAWSPGTNTGELFF. The CDR3 region has the DNA TGTGCCTGGTCTCCCGGGACGAACACCGGGGAGCTGTTTTTT. The chain combines TRBV30 with TRBJ2-2, with a weak D call TRBD2 (5 bases). The CDR3 is 14 amino acids. Germline loops: CDR1 GTSNPN, CDR2 SVGIG (reference sequence). Trimming took 5 bases from V and 0 from J, leaving 10 bases between them.

In its sample, this clonotype was seen many times. V and J are TRBV7-3 and TRBJ1-1, with D perhaps TRBD1 (6 bases). The length of the CDR3 is 15 residues. Germline CDR1 reads SGHTA; CDR2 reads FQGTGA. Trimming removed 3 bases at V and 1 base at J, with 12 bases between. The DNA for the CDR3 is TGTGCCAGCAGCTTGACAGGCGGAGGGAACACTGAAGCTTTCTTT. It is translated as CASSLTGGGNTEAFF.

This clonotype has only a few counts. The chain couples TRBV27 to TRBJ2-7; 11 bases line up with TRBD2. The CDR3 totals 14 residues. V was pared by 7 bases and J by 0 bases, with 2 bases of the junction left unmatched. Germline V gene data show CDR1 as MNHEY and CDR2 as SMNVEV (reference sequence). The CDR3 DNA reads TGTGCCAGCAAAGGGACTAGCGGCTCCTACGAGCAGTACTTC. Translating gives CASKGTSGSYEQYF.

This clonotype was counted ten times or more. The CDR3 sequence: CAISESRGRDTEAFF. The CDR3 region has the DNA TGTGCCATCAGTGAGTCGAGGGGGCGCGACACTGAAGCTTTCTTT. This rearrangement joins TRBV10-3 to TRBJ1-1; 7 positions agree with TRBD1. Germline trimming cut 0 bases from V and 3 bases from J; bases unmatched to any gene: 4. The CDR3 sequence is 15 residues long. The germline gives CDR1 ENHRY, CDR2 SYGVKD.

The gene calls are TRBV7-2 and TRBJ2-3; the D call may be TRBD1 or TRBD2 (5 bases each). Germline values: CDR1 SGHTA, CDR2 FQGNSA. Trimming left V 0 bases short and J 8 bases short, with 9 bases between. The CDR3 has 13 residues. CDR3 DNA sequence: TGTGCCAGCAGCTTAGCCACCGGGACTACGCAGTATTTT. It is translated as CASSLATGTTQYF.

The CDR3 DNA reads TGTGCCAGCAGCCAAGAGAGCAATGAAAAACTGTTTTTT. Translated, it gives CASSQESNEKLFF. The rearrangement uses TRBV4-2 and TRBJ1-4; the D is unclear. Per germline, CDR1 LGHNA and CDR2 YNFKEQ. The CDR3 has 13 amino acids. V was pared by 0 bases and J by 5 bases, with 4 bases between.

V usage is TRBV12-3 or TRBV12-4 and J usage is TRBJ1-2, with TRBD1 identical over 9 bases. This CDR3 spans 13 amino acids. J lost 10 bases, V lost 5 bases, and 8 bases had no gene match. Written as DNA, the CDR3 is TGTGCCAGCAGTCAGACAGGGGGTGATGACTACACCTTC. Translated: CASSQTGGDDYTF.

The table lists this clonotype with a few counts. The chain carries TRBV5-1 and TRBJ2-3; 10 bases are shared with TRBD1. Germline values: CDR1 SGHRS, CDR2 YFSETQ. The CDR3 runs 16 residues. V was clipped by 1 base and J by 1 base; unmatched bases: 3. CDR3 region: CASSLRGQGGTDTQYF. The CDR3 bases are TGCGCCAGCAGCTTGCGAGGACAGGGGGGCACAGATACGCAGTATTTT.

In its sample, this clonotype was seen a few times. This sequence joins TRBV4-2 and TRBJ1-1, with 7 bases fitting TRBD1. CDR3 length: 14 amino acids. Germline V gene lookup returns CDR1 LGHNA and CDR2 YNFKEQ. Trimming took 5 bases from V and 1 from J; bases not matched to a gene: 4. Written as DNA, the CDR3 is TGTGCCAGCAGCACACAGGGGACGAACACTGAAGCTTTCTTT. This encodes CASSTQGTNTEAFF.

This clonotype was observed once. V gene TRBV5-6 combines with J gene TRBJ2-3; D is perhaps TRBD1 (6 bases). V lost 0 bases and J 6 bases, leaving 14 bases between the germline ends. There are 15 residues in the CDR3. Germline lookup yields CDR1 SGHDT and CDR2 YYEEEE. CDR3 nucleotide sequence: TGTGCCAGCAGCTTGGCCGAGGGGGTAGCGGATACGCAGTATTTT. This translates into CASSLAEGVADTQYF.

The rearrangement uses TRBV1 and TRBJ1-5; the D call of TRBD1 is as the table states it, not checked on the DNA. TRBV1 is reported as a pseudogene. The CDR3 has 16 amino acids. CDR3 nucleotide sequence: TGCACCAGCAGCCAAGCAGGGAAGTATAGCAATCAGCCCCAGCATTTT. As protein: CTSSQAGKYSNQPQHF.

This clonotype was detected only a few times. The chain is built from TRBV20-1 and TRBJ1-2; 10 bases are a match to TRBD1. J gave up 7 bases and V 6 bases, and 8 bases lay outside the gene matches. From germline, CDR1 is DFQATT and CDR2 SNEGSKA (reference sequence). This CDR3 region has 13 residues. This CDR3 is CSARQGAAVGYTF. DNA for the CDR3: TGCAGTGCAAGACAGGGGGCGGCGGTTGGCTACACCTTC.

Many counts were recorded for this clonotype. The chain carries TRBV29-1 and TRBJ1-6, with 7 bases that match TRBD1. With 5 bases clipped from V and 5 bases from J, the junction kept 3 bases outside the gene matches. This CDR3 has 13 amino acids. CDR1 is SQVTM and CDR2 is ANQGSEA in the germline V gene. CDR3 nucleotide sequence: TGCAGCGTTCAGGGGGGCAATAATTCACCCCTCCACTTT. Its translation is CSVQGGNNSPLHF.

This clonotype was detected a few times. V and J are TRBV12-3 or TRBV12-4 and TRBJ1-2; D is uncertain. Trimming left V 1 base short and J 0 bases short, with 15 bases between. The CDR3 is 17 residues long. The CDR3 spells CASSLGSAREANYGYTF. DNA for the CDR3: TGTGCCAGCAGTTTAGGGTCCGCCCGGGAAGCTAACTATGGCTACACCTTC.

V is TRBV12-1 and J is TRBJ2-1. TRBV12-1 is a listed pseudogene. This CDR3 contains 14 residues. For the CDR3, the DNA is TGTGCCAGCAGCTTTGTGGGGTGGGGTCGGGAGCAGTTCTTC. It translates to CASSFVGWGREQFF.

This clonotype was counted a few times. The rearrangement uses TRBV18 and TRBJ2-1; D is possibly TRBD1 (5 bases). Trimming cost V 5 bases and J 3 bases, with 11 bases left between them. Germline V gene lookup returns CDR1 KGHSH and CDR2 LQKENI. This CDR3 region has 14 residues. The CDR3 nucleotides read TGTGCCAGCTCAACCTTAGACAGCTACAATGAGCAGTTCTTC. Translation gives CASSTLDSYNEQFF.

This chain connects TRBV7-8 to TRBJ1-5; 9 bases fit TRBD1. V was clipped by 3 bases and J by 3 bases; unmatched bases: 6. CDR3 size: 16 residues. CDR1 SGHVS and CDR2 FQNEAQ come from the germline V gene. CDR3 bases: TGTGCCAGCAGCTTCGCCGGGACAGGGATCAATCAGCCCCAGCATTTT. As protein: CASSFAGTGINQPQHF.